What follows are 2 T cell receptor beta chains derived from one specimen sequenced in a study of Ad26.COV2.S vaccination and SARS-CoV-2 variants. Specified treatment: some 19 received Ad26.COV2.S at low or high dose, single or two shots; about 5 received placebo; per-sample allocation not given. Samples analyzed were those drawn on day 63 after the first vaccine or placebo injection. Measured with immunoSEQ multiplex PCR; TCRdb has only the in-frame clones, and not every one. The table includes some 290,000 clones, around 84% detected once. The starting material was peripheral blood, obtained in a trial of Ad26.COV2.S vaccine versus placebo. Every receptor here comes from a person between 18 and 59 years old who received the Ad26.COV2.S COVID-19 vaccine or a placebo.

This CDR3 is CASSRADGMREQYF. CDR3 nucleotide sequence: TGTGCCAGTAGTCGCGCGGATGGTATGAGAGAGCAGTACTTC. V is TRBV19 and J is TRBJ2-7, with no clear D. The V end lost 5 bases, the J end lost 7 bases, and 18 bases lay between the germline ends. This CDR3 contains 14 residues. Germline V gene sequence: CDR1 LNHDA, CDR2 SQIVND (reference sequence).

The chain has TRBV3-1 (or the pseudogene TRBV3-2) and TRBJ1-3, with TRBD1 matching 10 bases. Germline V gene sequence: CDR1 LGHDT, CDR2 YNNKEL (reference sequence). Trimming took 4 bases from V and 7 from J; bases not matched to a gene: 4. The CDR3 is 14 amino acids. CDR3 bases: TGTGCCAGCAGCCTCGGGACAGGGGCTAACACCATATATTTT. It translates to CASSLGTGANTIYF.